Below, 9 T cell receptor beta chains from the same sample are listed, as sequenced in a study of identical twins. TCRdb processed the 5' RACE reads anew with MiXCR; each CDR3 protein has one entry. Here the sample spans a few hundred thousand distinct CDR3 sequences, roughly 13% being singletons. The sample was also reused in another study, on yellow fever vaccine responses in identical twins.

The sequencing input was memory (CD45RO+) T cells sorted from blood. The receptors come from a woman between 18 and 29 years old in good health.

This clonotype was counted between two and nine times. V gene TRBV20-1 combines with J gene TRBJ2-2; possibly TRBD1 for D (6 bases). Germline CDR1 and CDR2: DFQATT and SNEGSKA (reference sequence). The CDR3 is made up of 15 amino acids. V was clipped by 3 bases and J by 1 base, with 12 bases between them. DNA of the CDR3: TGCAGTGCTAGTGGGGACAAGAAGAACACCGGGGAGCTGTTTTTT. This codes for CSASGDKKNTGELFF.

This clonotype was counted only a few times. The gene calls are TRBV7-9 and TRBJ2-3; tentative D call: TRBD2 (5 bases). The CDR3 has 17 amino acids. Germline CDR1 reads SEHNR; CDR2 reads FQNEAQ (reference sequence). V was clipped by 4 bases and J by 0 bases, with 17 bases between them. CDR3 in DNA: TGTGCCAGCAGCTCCCGTTTTCGGGGAACTAGCACAGATACGCAGTATTTT. Translation gives CASSSRFRGTSTDTQYF. The variable domain in full, completed from reference TRBV7-9 and TRBJ2-3, reads DTGVSQNPRHKITKRGQNVTFRCDPISEHNRLYWYRQTLGQGPEFLTYFQNEAQLEKSRLLSDRFSAERPKGSFSTLEIQRTEQGDSAMYLCASSSRFRGTSTDTQYFGPGTRLTVL.

The chain couples TRBV12-3 or TRBV12-4 to TRBJ2-5, with 7 bases that match TRBD1. The length of the CDR3 is 14 residues. V dropped 4 bases and J dropped 1; count of bases not matched to a gene: 3. The CDR3 region is CASSSRDSQETQYF. CDR3 coding DNA: TGTGCCAGCAGTTCTCGGGACAGCCAAGAGACCCAGTACTTC.

This clonotype occurred many times. V and J are TRBV6-2 or TRBV6-3 and TRBJ2-7; D call uncertain. The CDR3 has 12 residues. Trimming shortened V by 0 bases and J by 7 bases, and 7 bases separated the two germline ends. The V gene's germline CDR1 is MNHEY and CDR2 SVGEGT. The CDR3 sequence: CASSYSRWEQYF. In DNA, the CDR3 is TGTGCCAGCAGTTACTCACGGTGGGAGCAGTACTTC.

CDR3 protein: CASSQLDAEYF. DNA of the CDR3: TGTGCCAGCAGCCAACTAGACGCCGAGTACTTC. This chain connects TRBV3-1 to TRBJ2-7, with unresolved D. CDR3 length: 11 residues. Per the germline V gene, CDR1 is LGHDT and CDR2 is YNNKEL (reference sequence). The germline V and J ends were trimmed by 2 bases and 11 bases, with 10 bases remaining between them.

This clonotype showed up just a few times. V usage is TRBV4-3 and J usage is TRBJ2-7; 12 bases are a match to TRBD2. The CDR3 consists of 19 residues. Germline V gives CDR1 LGHNA, CDR2 YSLEER. Unmatched junction bases numbered 14, after V lost 2 bases and J lost 3 bases. CDR3 in DNA: TGCGCCAGCAGCCAAACTCACCAACTAGCGGGAGGACACCACTACGAGCAGTACTTC. Residues: CASSQTHQLAGGHHYEQYF.

This clonotype was detected ten times or more. The rearrangement links TRBV2 to TRBJ2-1; D gene uncertain. This CDR3 has 15 residues. The ends were cut back, 1 base at V and 2 bases at J, with 9 bases in the middle. Germline assignment: CDR1 SNHLY and CDR2 FYNNEI. CDR3 region: CASSEDWHAYNEQFF. The DNA of the CDR3 is TGTGCCAGCAGTGAAGACTGGCATGCCTACAATGAGCAGTTCTTC. Filled out from reference TRBV2 and TRBJ2-1, the complete variable domain reads EPEVTQTPSHQVTQMGQEVILRCVPISNHLYFYWYRQILGQKVEFLVSFYNNEISEKSEIFDDQFSVERPDGSNFTLKIRSTKLEDSAMYFCASSEDWHAYNEQFFGPGTRLTVL.

The table lists this clonotype with a few counts. CDR3 bases: TGCGCCAGCAGCCCAATGGTTGGCGGGGAGCTGTTTTTT. Translation: CASSPMVGGELFF. This chain links TRBV5-1 with TRBJ2-2, with D uncertain. V was clipped by 4 bases and J by 7 bases, with 11 bases between them. This CDR3 has 13 amino acids. CDR1 and CDR2 from the germline V gene are SGHRS and YFSETQ.

This clonotype was seen repeatedly, ten times or more. This chain joins TRBV29-1 and TRBJ2-1; no reliable D call. The ends were cut back, 4 bases at V and 4 bases at J, with 5 bases in the middle. CDR1 is SQVTM and CDR2 is ANQGSEA in the germline V gene. The CDR3 is made up of 11 amino acids. The DNA of the CDR3 is TGCAGCGTTGTTCTGTACAATGAGCAGTTCTTC. Amino acids: CSVVLYNEQFF.